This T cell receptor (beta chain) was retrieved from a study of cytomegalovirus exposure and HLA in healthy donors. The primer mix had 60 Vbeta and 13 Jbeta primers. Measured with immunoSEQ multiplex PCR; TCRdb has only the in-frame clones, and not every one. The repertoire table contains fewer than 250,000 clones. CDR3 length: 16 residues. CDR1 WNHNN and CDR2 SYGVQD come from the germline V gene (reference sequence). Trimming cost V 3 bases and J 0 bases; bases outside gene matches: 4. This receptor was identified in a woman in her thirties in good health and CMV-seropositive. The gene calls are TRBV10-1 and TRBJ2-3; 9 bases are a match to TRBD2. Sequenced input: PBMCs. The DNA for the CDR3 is TGCGCCAGCAGTGAAGGACTAGCGAGTAGCACAGATACGCAGTATTTT. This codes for CASSEGLASSTDTQYF.